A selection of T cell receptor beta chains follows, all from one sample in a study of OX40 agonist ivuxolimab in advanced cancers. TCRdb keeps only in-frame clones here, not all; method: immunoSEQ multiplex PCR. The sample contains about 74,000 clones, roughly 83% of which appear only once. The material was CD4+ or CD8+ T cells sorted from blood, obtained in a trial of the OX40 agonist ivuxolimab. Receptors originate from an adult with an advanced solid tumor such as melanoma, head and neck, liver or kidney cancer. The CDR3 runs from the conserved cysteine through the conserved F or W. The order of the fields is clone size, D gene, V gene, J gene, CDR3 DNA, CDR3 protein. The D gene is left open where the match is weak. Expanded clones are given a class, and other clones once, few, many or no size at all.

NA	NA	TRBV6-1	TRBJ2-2	TGTGCCAGCAGTGAAAGGCGCACAGGGAGATGGGGTGGACGTAACACCGGGGAGCTGTTTTTT	CASSERRTGRWGGRNTGELFF
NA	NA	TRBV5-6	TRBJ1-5	TGTGCCAGCAGCTTATATGGGTTTAGCAATCAGCCCCAGCATTTT	CASSLYGFSNQPQHF
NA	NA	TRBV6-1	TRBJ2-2	TGTGCCAGCAGTGAAGCCTCTCCACGGGTGGGGGAGCTGTTTTTT	CASSEASPRVGELFF
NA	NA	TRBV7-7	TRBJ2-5	TGTGCCAGCAGCTCCGGGGGTGAGGAGACCCAGTACTTC	CASSSGGEETQYF
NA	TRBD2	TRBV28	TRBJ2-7	TGTGCCAGCAGTTTAAGGGAGGGGATCGTCTACGAGCAGTACTTC	CASSLREGIVYEQYF
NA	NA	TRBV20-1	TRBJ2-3	TGCAGTGCAGCAGTAATAGATACGCAGTATTTT	CSAAVIDTQYF
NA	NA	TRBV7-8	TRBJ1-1	TGTGCCAGCAGCCCAGGTGGGGACACTGAAGCTTTCTTT	CASSPGGDTEAFF
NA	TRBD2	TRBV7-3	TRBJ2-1	TGTGCCAGCAGCTTAGCGGGAGGGCCGGGTAATGAGCAGTTCTTC	CASSLAGGPGNEQFF
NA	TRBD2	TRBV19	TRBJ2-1	TGTGCCAGTCAATTGGCTAGCGGGAGTTCCTACAATGAGCAGTTCTTC	CASQLASGSSYNEQFF
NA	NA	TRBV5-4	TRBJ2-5	TGTGCCAGCAGCTTACGACAGCAAGAGACCCAGTACTTC	CASSLRQQETQYF
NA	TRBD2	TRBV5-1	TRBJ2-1	TGCGCCAGCAGCTTGACCGGGACTAGCGGGCAAAATGAGCAGTTCTTC	CASSLTGTSGQNEQFF
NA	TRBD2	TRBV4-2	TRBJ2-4	TGTGCCAGCAGCCAAGTGGGGGGGGCCAAAAACATTCAGTACTTC	CASSQVGGAKNIQYF
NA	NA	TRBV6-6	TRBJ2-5	TGTGCCAGCAGCCCCACCGGGGGAGAGACCCAGTACTTC	CASSPTGGETQYF
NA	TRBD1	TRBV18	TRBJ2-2	TGTGCCAGCTCACTAGGGACAGGGAACACCGGGGAGCTGTTTTTT	CASSLGTGNTGELFF
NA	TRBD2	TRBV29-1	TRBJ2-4	TGCAGCGTCGCCATGGGGGGGATCAACATTCAGTACTTC	CSVAMGGINIQYF
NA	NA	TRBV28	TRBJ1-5	TGTGCCAGCAGTTTCCTCCTAGGGAGCAATCAGCCCCAGCATTTT	CASSFLLGSNQPQHF
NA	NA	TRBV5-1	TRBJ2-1	TGCGCCAGCAGGTCCGGGGCGGGATCTAGCTCCTACAATGAGCAGTTCTTC	CASRSGAGSSSYNEQFF
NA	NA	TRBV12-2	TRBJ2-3	TGTGCAAGTCGCTTAAAAATAGGAAGCACAGATACGCAGTATTTT	CASRLKIGSTDTQYF
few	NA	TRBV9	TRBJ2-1	TGTGCCAGCAGCAGGACGGATATTCGGAATGAGCAGTTCTTC	CASSRTDIRNEQFF
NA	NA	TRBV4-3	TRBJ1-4	TGCGCCAGCAGCCAAGTTGCCCTGCGGGGTGAAAAACTGTTTTTT	CASSQVALRGEKLFF
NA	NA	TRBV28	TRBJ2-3	TGTGCCAGCAGTTCCTTAGGCCCCGGGGGCACAGATACGCAGTATTTT	CASSSLGPGGTDTQYF
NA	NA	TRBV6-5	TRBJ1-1	TGTGCCAGCAGTTCCCGACTGGACATGAACACTGAAGCTTTCTTT	CASSSRLDMNTEAFF